This T cell receptor (beta chain) derives from a study of cytomegalovirus exposure and HLA in healthy donors. The overall study: It was reported in a later analysis that the approximately 120 validation repertoires used the same platform as the 666 first-cohort repertoires.

Some clones are missing from TCRdb's copy, which holds only in-frame ones; the method was immunoSEQ multiplex PCR. Among some 68,000 clones, around 97% were seen once, and the ten largest hold about 2.4%. This CDR3 comprises 16 residues. Germline V gives CDR1 SGHVS, CDR2 FQNEAQ. V was pared by 1 base and J by 0 bases, with 10 bases between. The chain carries TRBV7-8 and TRBJ1-5; D is unresolved. This clonotype was sampled from a man younger than 35 in good health and CMV-seronegative. The sequenced material came from PBMCs. The CDR3 nucleotides read TGTGCCAGCAGCTTAGGTGGGAGTTTTAGCAATCAGCCCCAGCATTTT. Amino acids: CASSLGGSFSNQPQHF.